These 28 T cell receptor beta chains came from one sample sequenced in a study of cytomegalovirus exposure and HLA in healthy donors. The PCR had 60 Vbeta and 13 Jbeta primers. Only in-frame clones appear in the TCRdb table, and some are missing; sequencing was by immunoSEQ multiplex PCR. The sample carries 150,000 to 200,000 clones, around four fifths recorded once. Sequenced sample: PBMCs. The receptor source for this set is a young man in good health and CMV-seronegative.

This clone was counted only a few times. This chain uses TRBV7-9 with TRBJ1-1; TRBD1 might be the D (5 bases). CDR1 is SEHNR, CDR2 FQNEAQ, per germline (reference sequence). The CDR3 extends over 14 amino acids. Trimming stripped 5 bases from V and 4 bases from J, with 14 bases between. CDR3 protein: CASSLGPGSTEAFF. The DNA of the CDR3 is TGTGCCAGCAGCCTAGGCCCAGGGTCCACTGAAGCTTTCTTT. Drawing the rest from reference TRBV7-9 and TRBJ1-1, the complete variable domain is DTGVSQNPRHKITKRGQNVTFRCDPISEHNRLYWYRQTLGQGPEFLTYFQNEAQLEKSRLLSDRFSAERPKGSFSTLEIQRTEQGDSAMYLCASSLGPGSTEAFFGQGTRLTVV.

The rearrangement joins TRBV6-5 to TRBJ2-2; no clear D gene. This CDR3 is 15 amino acids long. V lost 0 bases to trimming and J lost 4 bases, with 9 bases between them. From germline, CDR1 is MNHEY and CDR2 SVGAGI. For the CDR3, the DNA is TGTGCCAGCAGTTACTCGATGGCAGGCACCGGGGAGCTGTTTTTT. As protein: CASSYSMAGTGELFF.

The chain has TRBV7-9 and TRBJ2-7; 7 bases align to TRBD1. V trimming: 7 bases; J trimming: 3 bases; junction bases outside the gene matches: 3. The germline CDR1 and CDR2 sequences are SEHNR and FQNEAQ (reference sequence). The CDR3 loop spans 12 amino acids. CDR3 in DNA: TGTGCCAGCACCGGGACAGTCTACGAGCAGTACTTC. As protein: CASTGTVYEQYF.

The J gene is TRBJ1-2, the V gene TRBV6-5, with D possibly TRBD1 on 6 matching bases. Germline V gene lookup returns CDR1 MNHEY and CDR2 SVGAGI. Trimming took 6 bases from V and 4 from J, leaving 12 bases between them. The CDR3 has 13 residues. The CDR3 DNA follows: TGTGCCAGCAGACCCAGGGGTCTCTATGGCTACACCTTC. Amino acid sequence: CASRPRGLYGYTF.

The V and J genes are TRBV7-9 and TRBJ2-2; tentatively, D is TRBD1 (6 bases). CDR3 size: 16 residues. Germline CDR1 reads SEHNR; CDR2 reads FQNEAQ (reference sequence). With 2 bases removed from V and 0 bases from J, the gap between germline ends came to 10 bases. CDR3 residues: CASSLQGTTNTGELFF. CDR3 DNA: TGTGCCAGCAGCTTACAGGGGACAACGAACACCGGGGAGCTGTTTTTT.

V and J are TRBV29-1 and TRBJ2-2; 9 bases fit TRBD1. This CDR3 spans 15 amino acids. The germline V gene encodes CDR1 SQVTM and CDR2 ANQGSEA. V lost 6 bases and J lost 4; bases outside the gene matches: 9. The CDR3 loop is CSVAFTGGGTGELFF. CDR3 coding DNA: TGCAGCGTCGCTTTCACAGGGGGCGGCACCGGGGAGCTGTTTTTT.

This clone was observed a handful of times. J is TRBJ2-1 and V is TRBV10-1; 10 nucleotides line up with TRBD2. This CDR3 has 16 residues. Trimming removed 10 bases from V and 0 bases from J; junction bases left unmatched: 9. In germline, CDR1 is WNHNN, CDR2 SYGVQD (reference sequence). CDR3 sequence (DNA): TGCGCCAAGGTTCAGCGGGGGGGGAGCTCCTACAATGAGCAGTTCTTC. It codes for CAKVQRGGSSYNEQFF.

This clone was detected only once. The V and J genes are TRBV19 and TRBJ1-5, with 7 bases fitting TRBD1. V lost 6 bases to trimming and J lost 2 bases; unmatched junction nucleotides: 4. The V gene's germline CDR1 is LNHDA and CDR2 SQIVND (reference sequence). There are 14 residues in the CDR3. CDR3 amino acids: CASRTGTGNQPQHF. CDR3 nucleotides: TGTGCCAGTAGGACAGGGACGGGCAATCAGCCCCAGCATTTT.

The V gene is TRBV18, the J gene TRBJ2-1; 11 nucleotides agree with TRBD2. Per germline, CDR1 KGHSH and CDR2 LQKENI. The length of the CDR3 is 15 residues. V lost 1 base, J lost 8 bases, and 4 bases stayed unmatched. The CDR3 here is CASSPLAGGPHEQFF. The CDR3 region has the DNA TGTGCCAGCTCACCACTAGCGGGAGGGCCACATGAGCAGTTCTTC.

This chain connects TRBV29-1 to TRBJ1-2, with TRBD1 matching 7 bases. CDR3 length: 12 residues. Germline V gene sequence: CDR1 SQVTM, CDR2 ANQGSEA. The trim removed 1 base at V and 8 bases at J, leaving 4 bases unmatched. CDR3 in amino acids: CSVEGQGSGYTF. DNA of the CDR3: TGCAGCGTTGAAGGACAGGGAAGCGGCTACACCTTC.

J is TRBJ2-6 and V is TRBV7-2, with D possibly matching TRBD1 (5 bases). V lost 5 bases to trimming and J lost 1 base, with 15 bases between them. The CDR3 is 17 residues long. The germline CDR1 and CDR2 sequences are SGHTA and FQGNSA. CDR3 region: CASSARVGDSGANVLTF. In DNA form, the CDR3 reads TGTGCCAGCAGCGCCAGGGTAGGGGATTCTGGGGCCAACGTCCTGACTTTC. Variable domain in full (rest from reference TRBV7-2 and TRBJ2-6): GAGVSQSPSNKVTEKGKDVELRCDPISGHTALYWYRQSLGQGLEFLIYFQGNSAPDKSGLPSDRFSAERTGGSVSTLTIQRTQQEDSAVYLCASSARVGDSGANVLTFGAGSRLTVL.

The chain is built from TRBV5-1 and TRBJ2-6, with a tentative D call TRBD2 (6 bases). With 5 bases removed from V and 0 bases from J, the gap between germline ends came to 15 bases. The CDR3 runs to 17 residues. In germline, CDR1 is SGHRS, CDR2 YFSETQ. The CDR3 DNA reads as TGCGCCAGCAGTTTTACTGGGACTTCCTCTGGGGCCAACGTCCTGACTTTC. It is translated as CASSFTGTSSGANVLTF.

This clone was counted a few times. The chain employs TRBV6-6 and TRBJ2-7; the D is unclear. This CDR3 contains 14 residues. Germline lookup yields CDR1 MNHNY and CDR2 SVGAGI (reference sequence). Between the trimmed V and J ends, which lost 2 bases and 0 bases, there was a span of 8 bases. The CDR3 bases are TGTGCCAGCAGTTACAGCGACCGCTCCTACGAGCAGTACTTC. Translation: CASSYSDRSYEQYF.

For the CDR3, the DNA is TGTGCCAGCAGCCAACCCACTAGCCGGAGCACAGATACGCAGTATTTT. It specifies CASSQPTSRSTDTQYF. V usage is TRBV5-4 and J usage is TRBJ2-3; tentative D call: TRBD2 (6 bases). This CDR3 has 16 residues. CDR1 and CDR2 from the germline V gene are SGHNT and YYREEE (reference sequence). V was trimmed by 4 bases and J by 0 bases, leaving 15 bases between them.

This sequence joins TRBV5-4 and TRBJ2-5; 9 bases map to TRBD1. The CDR3 spans 15 residues. Unmatched junction bases numbered 6, after V lost 3 bases and J lost 3 bases. Germline CDR1 and CDR2: SGHNT and YYREEE (reference sequence). Here the CDR3 DNA reads TGTGCCAGCAGCTCGTACCGGGACAGGGAAGAGACCCAGTACTTC. Translated, it gives CASSSYRDREETQYF.

The V gene is TRBV2, the J gene TRBJ2-2; 9 nucleotides align to TRBD2. Trimming at V came to 10 bases and at J to 0 bases, leaving 6 bases not matched to a gene. In germline, CDR1 is SNHLY, CDR2 FYNNEI. The CDR3 has 15 residues. In DNA form, the CDR3 reads TGTGCCAACCGAATAGCGGGAGCGAACACCGGGGAGCTGTTTTTT. This translates into CANRIAGANTGELFF.

For the CDR3, the DNA is TGTGCCAGCAGCCCGCTAGCGGGAGATAGGGGCAGTGAGCAGTTCTTC. Its protein is CASSPLAGDRGSEQFF. The chain employs TRBV6-4 and TRBJ2-1, with TRBD2 identical over 10 bases. The germline CDR1 and CDR2 sequences are MRHNA and SNTAGT. This CDR3 has 16 residues. V was clipped by 6 bases and J by 9 bases; unmatched bases: 14.

The rearrangement links TRBV7-8 to TRBJ1-6; D is unclear. There are 14 residues in the CDR3. The germline V gene has CDR1 SGHVS and CDR2 FQNEAQ. V lost 4 bases and J 7 bases, leaving 11 bases between the germline ends. CDR3 nucleotide sequence: TGTGCCAGCAGCTCCCCGACGGGGAATTCACCCCTCCACTTT. This sequence encodes CASSSPTGNSPLHF.

This sequence joins TRBV19 and TRBJ2-1; the match to TRBD1 covers 10 bases. Per germline, CDR1 LNHDA and CDR2 SQIVND (reference sequence). With 5 bases clipped from V and 4 bases from J, the junction kept 8 bases outside the gene matches. This CDR3 comprises 16 residues. The CDR3 spells CASSGTDRGLYNEQFF. DNA for the CDR3: TGTGCCAGTAGTGGGACGGACAGGGGGTTGTACAATGAGCAGTTCTTC. Together with reference TRBV19 and TRBJ2-1, the CDR3 gives the full variable domain: DGGITQSPKYLFRKEGQNVTLSCEQNLNHDAMYWYRQDPGQGLRLIYYSQIVNDFQKGDIAEGYSVSREKKESFPLTVTSAQKNPTAFYLCASSGTDRGLYNEQFFGPGTRLTVL.

The J gene is TRBJ2-2, the V gene TRBV7-2; possible D gene TRBD1, 5 bases. The V end lost 5 bases, the J end lost 4 bases, and 17 bases lay between the germline ends. The CDR3 covers 16 residues. Germline assignment: CDR1 SGHTA and CDR2 FQGNSA. CDR3 protein: CASSPTGVPGTGELFF. The DNA of the CDR3 is TGTGCCAGCAGCCCTACAGGCGTCCCGGGCACCGGGGAGCTGTTTTTT.

V and J are TRBV4-2 and TRBJ2-1, with TRBD2 identical over 8 bases. The trim removed 2 bases at V and 5 bases at J, leaving 5 bases unmatched. This CDR3 is built from 15 residues. The germline gives CDR1 LGHNA, CDR2 YNFKEQ. CDR3 in amino acids: CASSQPGGRNNEQFF. CDR3 in DNA: TGTGCCAGCAGCCAACCGGGAGGGCGGAACAATGAGCAGTTCTTC.

The chain carries TRBV4-3 and TRBJ2-1, with a weak D call TRBD1 (5 bases). The ends were cut back, 3 bases at V and 0 bases at J, with 15 bases in the middle. CDR3 length: 17 residues. Germline V gene lookup returns CDR1 LGHNA and CDR2 YSLEER. The CDR3 region is CASSQEQVLDSYNEQFF. The CDR3, as DNA: TGCGCCAGCAGCCAGGAACAGGTTTTGGACTCCTACAATGAGCAGTTCTTC.

The chain carries TRBV5-6 and TRBJ2-7; 7 nucleotides align to TRBD1. This CDR3 region has 14 residues. Germline loops: CDR1 SGHDT, CDR2 YYEEEE. J gave up 3 bases and V 5 bases, and 8 bases lay outside the gene matches. This CDR3 is CASSRTGTFYEQYF. CDR3 in DNA: TGTGCCAGCAGTCGGACAGGAACGTTCTACGAGCAGTACTTC.

V usage is TRBV7-2 and J usage is TRBJ1-5; weak D call: TRBD1 (6 bases). The V gene lost 5 bases and the J gene lost 4 bases, with 9 bases spanning the gap. Germline CDR1 is SGHTA and CDR2 is FQGNSA. This CDR3 region has 13 residues. The chain's CDR3 is CASSLQGNQPQHF. The CDR3 region has the DNA TGTGCCAGCAGCCTACAGGGAAATCAGCCCCAGCATTTT.

As DNA, the CDR3 is TGTGCCAGTAGTATAGATCGCAGTGAAAAACTGTTTTTT. It encodes CASSIDRSEKLFF. V usage is TRBV19 and J usage is TRBJ1-4; no clear D gene. There are 13 residues in the CDR3. The V gene's germline CDR1 is LNHDA and CDR2 SQIVND (reference sequence). With 0 bases removed from V and 7 bases from J, the gap between germline ends came to 6 bases.

The gene calls are TRBV7-2 and TRBJ2-5, with D unresolved. CDR3 size: 12 residues. Germline V CDR1 and CDR2: SGHTA, FQGNSA. The V and J ends lost 3 bases and 7 bases respectively, with 9 bases between them. The CDR3 nucleotides are TGTGCCAGCAGCTTCCAAAAGCTGACCCAGTACTTC. It yields the protein CASSFQKLTQYF.

The V call is TRBV15, the J call TRBJ2-5; 7 nucleotides match TRBD2. The CDR3 is 16 amino acids. Losses at the gene ends were 3 bases for V and 11 bases for J; bases not matched to a gene: 18. Per germline, CDR1 LNHNV and CDR2 YYDKDF (reference sequence). Here the CDR3 reads CATSSRTHLVGGEQYF. The DNA of the CDR3 is TGTGCCACCAGCAGCAGGACCCACCTCGTTGGGGGGGAGCAGTACTTC.

The chain links TRBV15 to TRBJ2-1; 8 nucleotides match TRBD2. Trimming at V came to 0 bases and at J to 7 bases, leaving 8 bases not matched to a gene. Germline V gene lookup returns CDR1 LNHNV and CDR2 YYDKDF (reference sequence). The CDR3 has 16 amino acids. The CDR3 loop reads CATSREGLAGENEQFF. The CDR3 coding sequence is TGTGCCACCAGCAGAGAGGGGCTAGCGGGTGAGAATGAGCAGTTCTTC.